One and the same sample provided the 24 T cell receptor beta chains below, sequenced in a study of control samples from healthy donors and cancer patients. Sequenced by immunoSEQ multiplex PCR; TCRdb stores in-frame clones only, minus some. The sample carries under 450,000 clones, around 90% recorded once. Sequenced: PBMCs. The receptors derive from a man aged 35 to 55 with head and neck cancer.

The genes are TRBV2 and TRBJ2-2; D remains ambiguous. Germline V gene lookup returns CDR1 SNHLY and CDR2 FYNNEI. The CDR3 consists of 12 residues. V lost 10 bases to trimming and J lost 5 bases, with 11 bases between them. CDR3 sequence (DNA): TGTGCCACCCTTTTGGGGACCGGGGAGCTGTTTTTT. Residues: CATLLGTGELFF.

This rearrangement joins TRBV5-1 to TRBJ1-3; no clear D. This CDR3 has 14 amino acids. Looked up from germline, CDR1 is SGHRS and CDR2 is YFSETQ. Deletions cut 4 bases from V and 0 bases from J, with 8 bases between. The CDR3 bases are TGCGCCAGCAGCGGGGATAGCTCTGGAAACACCATATATTTT. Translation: CASSGDSSGNTIYF.

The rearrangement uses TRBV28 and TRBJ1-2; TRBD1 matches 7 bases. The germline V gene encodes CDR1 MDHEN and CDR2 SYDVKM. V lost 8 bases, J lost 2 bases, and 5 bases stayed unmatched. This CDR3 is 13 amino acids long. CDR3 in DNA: TGTGCCAGCCAGACAGGGATCAACTATGGCTACACCTTC. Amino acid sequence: CASQTGINYGYTF.

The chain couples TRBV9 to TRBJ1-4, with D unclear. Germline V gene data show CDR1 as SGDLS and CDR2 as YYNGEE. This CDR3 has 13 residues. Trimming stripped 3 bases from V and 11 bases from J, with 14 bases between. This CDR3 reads CASSGRGAGKLFF. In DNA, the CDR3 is TGTGCCAGCAGCGGACGCGGAGCGGGGAAACTGTTTTTT.

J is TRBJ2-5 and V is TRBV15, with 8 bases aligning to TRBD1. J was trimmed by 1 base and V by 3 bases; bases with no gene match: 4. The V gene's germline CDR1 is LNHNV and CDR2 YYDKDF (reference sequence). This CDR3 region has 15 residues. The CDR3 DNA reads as TGTGCCACCAGCAGGACAGGGGTAGGCCAAGAGACCCAGTACTTC. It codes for CATSRTGVGQETQYF.

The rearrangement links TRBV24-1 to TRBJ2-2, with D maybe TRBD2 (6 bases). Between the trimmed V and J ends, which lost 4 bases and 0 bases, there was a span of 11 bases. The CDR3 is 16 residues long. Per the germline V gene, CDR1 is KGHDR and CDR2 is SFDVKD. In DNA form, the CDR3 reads TGTGCCACCAGTGACTCACTAGCTCCGAACACCGGGGAGCTGTTTTTT. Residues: CATSDSLAPNTGELFF.

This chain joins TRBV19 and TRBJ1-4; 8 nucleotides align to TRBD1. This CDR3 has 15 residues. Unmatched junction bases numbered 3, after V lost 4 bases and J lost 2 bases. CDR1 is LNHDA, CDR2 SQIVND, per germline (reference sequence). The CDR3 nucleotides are TGTGCCAGTAGTACCGGGACAGGCACTAATGAAAAACTGTTTTTT. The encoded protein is CASSTGTGTNEKLFF.

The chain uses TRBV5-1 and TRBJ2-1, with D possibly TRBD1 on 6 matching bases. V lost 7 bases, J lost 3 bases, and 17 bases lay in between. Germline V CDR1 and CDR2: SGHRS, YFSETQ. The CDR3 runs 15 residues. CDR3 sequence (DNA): TGCGCCAGCCTCGAGACACAGGGCCGCTACAATGAGCAGTTCTTC. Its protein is CASLETQGRYNEQFF.

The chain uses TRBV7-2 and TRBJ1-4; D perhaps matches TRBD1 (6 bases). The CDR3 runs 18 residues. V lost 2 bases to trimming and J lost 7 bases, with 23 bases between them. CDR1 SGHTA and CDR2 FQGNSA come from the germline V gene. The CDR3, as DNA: TGTGCCAGCAGCTTAAAAGGCCCCTGGACAGCCTTCGGTGAAAAACTGTTTTTT. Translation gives CASSLKGPWTAFGEKLFF. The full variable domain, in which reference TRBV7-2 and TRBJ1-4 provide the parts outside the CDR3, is GAGVSQSPSNKVTEKGKDVELRCDPISGHTALYWYRQSLGQGLEFLIYFQGNSAPDKSGLPSDRFSAERTGGSVSTLTIQRTQQEDSAVYLCASSLKGPWTAFGEKLFFGSGTQLSVL.

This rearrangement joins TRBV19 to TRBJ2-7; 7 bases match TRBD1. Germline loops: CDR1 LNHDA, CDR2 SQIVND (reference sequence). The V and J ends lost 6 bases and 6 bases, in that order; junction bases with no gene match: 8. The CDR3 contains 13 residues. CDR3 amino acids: CASSASRGIEQYF. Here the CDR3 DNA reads TGTGCCAGTAGCGCCAGCAGGGGGATCGAGCAGTACTTC.

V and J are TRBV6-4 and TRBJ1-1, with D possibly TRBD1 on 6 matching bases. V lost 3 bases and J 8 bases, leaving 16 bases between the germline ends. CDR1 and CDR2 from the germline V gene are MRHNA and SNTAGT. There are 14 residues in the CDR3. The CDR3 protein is CASSEGLGAGEAFF. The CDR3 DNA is TGTGCCAGCAGTGAAGGTTTGGGGGCCGGGGAAGCTTTCTTT.

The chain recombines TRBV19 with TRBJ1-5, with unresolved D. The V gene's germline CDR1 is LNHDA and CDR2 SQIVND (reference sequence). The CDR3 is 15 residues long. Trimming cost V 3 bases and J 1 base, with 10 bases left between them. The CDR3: CASSMMTLSNQPQHF. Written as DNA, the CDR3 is TGTGCCAGTAGTATGATGACACTAAGCAATCAGCCCCAGCATTTT.

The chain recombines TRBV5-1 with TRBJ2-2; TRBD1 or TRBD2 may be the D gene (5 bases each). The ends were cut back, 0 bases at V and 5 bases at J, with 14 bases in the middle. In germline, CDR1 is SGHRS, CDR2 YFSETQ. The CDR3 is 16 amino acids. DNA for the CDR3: TGCGCCAGCAGCTTGGTCATTTCGGGACGGACCGGGGAGCTGTTTTTT. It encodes CASSLVISGRTGELFF.

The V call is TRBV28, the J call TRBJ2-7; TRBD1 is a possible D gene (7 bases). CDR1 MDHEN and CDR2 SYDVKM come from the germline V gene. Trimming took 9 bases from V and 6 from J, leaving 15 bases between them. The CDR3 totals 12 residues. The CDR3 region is CASCRGEREQYF. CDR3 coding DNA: TGTGCCAGTTGCAGGGGGGAACGCGAGCAGTACTTC.

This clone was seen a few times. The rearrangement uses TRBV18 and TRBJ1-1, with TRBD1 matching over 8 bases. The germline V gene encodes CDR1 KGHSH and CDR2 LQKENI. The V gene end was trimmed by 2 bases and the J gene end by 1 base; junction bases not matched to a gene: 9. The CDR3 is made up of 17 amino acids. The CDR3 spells CASSPSGPGQGNTEAFF. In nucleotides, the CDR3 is TGTGCCAGCTCACCAAGCGGTCCCGGACAGGGGAACACTGAAGCTTTCTTT.

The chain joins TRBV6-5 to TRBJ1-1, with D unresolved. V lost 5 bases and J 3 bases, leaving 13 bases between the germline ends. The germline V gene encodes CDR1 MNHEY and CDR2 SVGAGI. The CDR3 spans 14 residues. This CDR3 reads CASSPSQGDTEAFF. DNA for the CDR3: TGTGCCAGCAGTCCCAGCCAAGGAGACACTGAAGCTTTCTTT.

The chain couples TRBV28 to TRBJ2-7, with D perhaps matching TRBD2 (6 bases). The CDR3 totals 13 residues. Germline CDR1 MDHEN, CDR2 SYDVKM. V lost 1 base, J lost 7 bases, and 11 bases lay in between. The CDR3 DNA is TGTGCCAGCAGTTTATTCGGGGGAATGGAGCAGTACTTC. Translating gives CASSLFGGMEQYF.

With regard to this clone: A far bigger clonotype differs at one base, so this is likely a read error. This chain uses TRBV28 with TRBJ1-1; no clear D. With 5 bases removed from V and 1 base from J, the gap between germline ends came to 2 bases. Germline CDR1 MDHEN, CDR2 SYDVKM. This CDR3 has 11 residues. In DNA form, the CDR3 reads TGTGCCAGCAGTCAGAACACTGAAGCTTTCTTT. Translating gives CASSQNTEAFF.

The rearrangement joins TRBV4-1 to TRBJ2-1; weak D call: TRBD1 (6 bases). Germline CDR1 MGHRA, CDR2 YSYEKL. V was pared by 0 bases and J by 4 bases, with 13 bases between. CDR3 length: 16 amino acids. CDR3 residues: CASSQEHRVYYNEQFF. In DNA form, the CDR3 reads TGCGCCAGCAGCCAAGAGCACAGGGTATATTACAATGAGCAGTTCTTC.

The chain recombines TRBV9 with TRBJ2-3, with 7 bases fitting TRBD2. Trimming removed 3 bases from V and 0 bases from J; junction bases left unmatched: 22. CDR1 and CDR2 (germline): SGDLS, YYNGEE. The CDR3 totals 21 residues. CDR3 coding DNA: TGTGCCAGCAGCGCTCAATTCGTCAGGGATCTAGCGGACCCTAGCACAGATACGCAGTATTTT. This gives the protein CASSAQFVRDLADPSTDTQYF.

The CDR3 DNA follows: TGCGCCAGCAGCCGGGGGGACAGGGGCTCTGGAAACACCATATATTTT. It is translated as CASSRGDRGSGNTIYF. The J gene is TRBJ1-3, the V gene TRBV4-1; 10 nucleotides agree with TRBD1. Germline lookup yields CDR1 MGHRA and CDR2 YSYEKL. V lost 4 bases to trimming and J lost 0 bases; unmatched junction nucleotides: 3. The CDR3 loop spans 16 amino acids.

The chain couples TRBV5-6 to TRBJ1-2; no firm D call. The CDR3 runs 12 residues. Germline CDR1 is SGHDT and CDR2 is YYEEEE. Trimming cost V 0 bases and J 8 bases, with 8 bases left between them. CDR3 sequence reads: CASSLGLEGYTF. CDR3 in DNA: TGTGCCAGCAGCTTGGGGTTGGAAGGCTACACCTTC. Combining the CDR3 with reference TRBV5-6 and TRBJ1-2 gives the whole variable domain DAGVTQSPTHLIKTRGQQVTLRCSPKSGHDTVSWYQQALGQGPQFIFQYYEEEERQRGNFPDRFSGHQFPNYSSELNVNALLLGDSALYLCASSLGLEGYTFGSGTRLTVV.

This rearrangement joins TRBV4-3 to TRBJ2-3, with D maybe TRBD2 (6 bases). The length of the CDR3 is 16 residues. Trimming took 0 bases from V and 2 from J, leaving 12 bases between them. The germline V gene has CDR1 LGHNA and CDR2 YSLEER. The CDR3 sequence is CASSQDYSGLTDTQYF. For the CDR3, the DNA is TGCGCCAGCAGCCAAGATTACTCGGGACTCACAGATACGCAGTATTTT.

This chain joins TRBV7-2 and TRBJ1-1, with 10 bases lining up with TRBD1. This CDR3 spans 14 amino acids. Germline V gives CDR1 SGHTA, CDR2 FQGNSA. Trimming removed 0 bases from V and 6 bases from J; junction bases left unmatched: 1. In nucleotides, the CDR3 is TGTGCCAGCAGCTTAGCGGGACAGGGGTCTGAAGCTTTCTTT. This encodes CASSLAGQGSEAFF.